Listed below are T cell receptor beta chains from one sample, sequenced in a study of Graves' ophthalmopathy and Graves' hyperthyroidism. TCRdb itself ran the multiplex PCR reads through MiXCR, one entry per CDR3 protein. Here the sample spans about half a million distinct CDR3 sequences, around 15% being singletons. The material sequenced was blood. Source of these receptors: a woman aged 25 to 39 with Graves' ophthalmopathy. CDR3s include the opening cysteine and the closing phenylalanine or tryptophan. The D gene is left open where the match is weak. Size is stated for part of the rows, as once, few or many counts, or as a class when the clone is expanded.

>.|TRBJ2-7|.|TRBV6-1
CASTSALGGYEQYF
TGTGCCAGCACGTCCGCCCTGGGGGGATACGAGCAGTACTTC
>.|TRBJ2-3|TRBD2|TRBV20-1
CSALPLIAGGKDTQYF
TGCAGTGCGCTGCCCTTGATCGCGGGGGGTAAAGATACGCAGTATTTT
>few|TRBJ2-7|TRBD1|TRBV28
CASRTLDRGKAEQYF
TGTGCCAGCAGAACCCTCGACAGGGGAAAGGCCGAGCAGTACTTC
>few|TRBJ2-2|.|TRBV12-5
CASGLGSPGELFF
TGTGCTAGTGGTTTAGGATCCCCCGGGGAGCTGTTTTTT
>many|TRBJ2-7|TRBD1|TRBV20-1
CSAYPGTGFPYEQYF
TGCAGTGCTTACCCCGGGACAGGGTTCCCTTACGAGCAGTACTTC
>many|TRBJ1-1|TRBD1|TRBV11-2
CASSSTGGRRNTEAFF
TGTGCCAGCAGCTCTACAGGGGGCCGGAGGAACACTGAAGCTTTCTTT
>many|TRBJ2-7|TRBD1|TRBV29-1
CSVGQGTSYEQYF
TGCAGCGTTGGACAGGGGACATCCTACGAGCAGTACTTC
>many|TRBJ1-1|.|TRBV6-1
CATSHEAFF
TGTGCCACCTCCCACGAAGCTTTCTTT
>many|TRBJ1-1|.|TRBV6-5
CASSYITGSRNTEAFF
TGTGCCAGCAGTTACATAACAGGCTCACGGAACACTGAAGCTTTCTTT
>few|TRBJ1-1|.|TRBV18
CASSADTEAFF
TGTGCCAGCTCAGCTGACACTGAAGCTTTCTTT
>many|TRBJ1-2|.|TRBV2
CASQGLVDYGYTF
TGTGCCAGCCAAGGCCTTGTGGACTATGGCTACACCTTC
>many|TRBJ2-7|.|TRBV19
CASSIGGDSYEQYF
TGTGCCAGTAGTATAGGCGGGGATTCCTACGAGCAGTACTTC
>many|TRBJ2-2|.|TRBV27
CASSPPGLWAGITGELFF
TGTGCCAGCAGTCCCCCGGGATTGTGGGCGGGAATCACCGGGGAGCTGTTTTTT
>.|TRBJ1-2|.|TRBV30
CAWSVGWGGYTF
TGTGCCTGGAGTGTAGGTTGGGGAGGCTACACCTTC
>many|TRBJ2-3|.|TRBV12-3/TRBV12-4
CASSTGQSTQYF
TGTGCCAGCAGCACCGGACAGTCTACGCAGTATTTT
>many|TRBJ2-2|TRBD1|TRBV6-2/TRBV6-3
CASSYSGSGGADTGELFF
TGTGCCAGCAGTTACTCGGGGTCAGGGGGCGCGGATACCGGGGAGCTGTTTTTT
>.|TRBJ1-2|.|TRBV11-1
CASSRPSPRQVRYGYTF
TGTGCCAGCAGCCGACCATCACCCAGACAAGTACGATATGGCTACACCTTC
>many|TRBJ2-2|.|TRBV27
CASSLGQGIGELFF
TGTGCCAGCAGTTTAGGGCAGGGAATCGGGGAGCTGTTTTTT
>many|TRBJ2-7|.|TRBV6-4
CASTRFRTSQRNAYEQYF
TGTGCCAGCACAAGGTTTCGGACATCCCAACGAAATGCCTACGAGCAGTACTTC
>many|TRBJ2-1|TRBD1|TRBV4-1
CASSQASGTASGNEQFF
TGCGCCAGCAGCCAAGCTTCCGGGACAGCTTCGGGGAATGAGCAGTTCTTC
>many|TRBJ1-2|.|TRBV6-1
CASRGTAREFLGYTF
TGTGCCAGCAGGGGAACCGCCAGGGAGTTTTTAGGCTACACCTTC
>.|TRBJ1-2|.|TRBV7-9
CASSLGRDGNGYTF
TGTGCCAGCAGCTTAGGGAGGGACGGTAATGGCTACACCTTC
>.|TRBJ1-1|TRBD1|TRBV11-2
CAGSQDRGTEAFF
TGTGCCGGCAGCCAGGACAGGGGCACTGAAGCTTTCTTT
>.|TRBJ1-2|.|TRBV6-5
CASSYGRVGRYYGYTF
TGTGCCAGCAGTTACGGCCGCGTGGGGCGTTATTATGGCTACACCTTC
>many|TRBJ1-5|.|TRBV6-2/TRBV6-3
CASTNPGQPQHF
TGTGCCAGCACCAACCCGGGTCAGCCCCAGCATTTT
>many|TRBJ1-6|TRBD1|TRBV7-2
CASRKGDRVNSVSYNSPLHF
TGTGCCAGCAGGAAGGGGGACAGGGTTAATTCTGTCTCCTATAATTCACCCCTCCACTTT
>many|TRBJ1-6|.|TRBV9
CASSRDRYNSPLHF
TGTGCCAGCAGCCGCGACAGGTATAATTCACCCCTCCACTTT
>many|TRBJ2-5|.|TRBV7-9
CASSLTVEETQYF
TGTGCCAGCAGCTTGACGGTGGAGGAGACCCAGTACTTC
>many|TRBJ2-4|.|TRBV7-2
CASSLYGPKGNIQYF
TGTGCCAGCAGCTTATACGGCCCGAAGGGGAACATTCAGTACTTC
>many|TRBJ1-1|.|TRBV3-1
CASSQMGGDAFF
TGTGCCAGCAGCCAAATGGGCGGAGACGCTTTCTTT
>many|TRBJ2-7|TRBD2|TRBV7-9
CASSLAKAGGTEQYF
TGTGCCAGCAGCTTAGCTAAGGCGGGAGGTACCGAGCAGTACTTC
>.|TRBJ1-6|.|TRBV3-1
CASSQDTAAYSPLHF
TGTGCCAGCAGCCAAGATACCGCTGCCTATTCACCCCTCCACTTT
>.|TRBJ2-7|.|TRBV2
CASDAPFIYEQYF
TGTGCCAGCGACGCTCCCTTTATCTACGAGCAGTACTTC
>many|TRBJ1-2|.|TRBV6-5
CASSTQDGLYGYTF
TGTGCCAGCAGTACTCAGGACGGATTATATGGCTACACCTTC
>few|TRBJ1-1|.|TRBV5-5
CASSVGGMNTEAFF
TGTGCCAGCAGCGTCGGGGGAATGAACACTGAAGCTTTCTTT
>many|TRBJ2-2|TRBD1|TRBV6-1
CASCSTGDTGELFF
TGTGCCAGCTGCTCGACAGGGGACACCGGGGAGCTGTTTTTT
>many|TRBJ1-2|.|TRBV6-1
CASRSAMEGGYTF
TGTGCCAGCCGAAGCGCCATGGAAGGTGGCTACACCTTC
>many|TRBJ1-5|.|TRBV27
CASSNSDGTLHF
TGTGCCAGCAGTAACTCTGACGGCACTTTGCATTTT
>few|TRBJ1-1|.|TRBV9
CASSVEGSPNTEAFF
TGTGCCAGCAGCGTAGAGGGCAGTCCGAACACTGAAGCTTTCTTT
>many|TRBJ1-5|.|TRBV12-3/TRBV12-4
CASSVGGPQHF
TGTGCCAGCAGCGTTGGGGGGCCCCAGCATTTT
>.|TRBJ1-6|.|TRBV7-2
CASSLGVGDSPLHF
TGTGCCAGCAGCTTAGGGGTAGGGGATTCACCCCTCCACTTT
>many|TRBJ1-1|.|TRBV9
CASSVDMNTEAFF
TGTGCCAGCAGCGTAGATATGAACACTGAAGCTTTCTTT
>many|TRBJ2-7|.|TRBV5-1
CASSLREWSSYEQYF
TGCGCCAGCAGCTTGAGGGAGTGGAGCTCCTACGAGCAGTACTTC
>.|TRBJ1-5|TRBD1|TRBV18
CASSPSGGAYNQPQHF
TGTGCCAGCTCACCATCAGGGGGAGCTTACAATCAGCCCCAGCATTTT
>.|TRBJ1-6|TRBD1|TRBV20-1
CSAGQVNNSPLHF
TGCAGTGCTGGACAGGTTAATAATTCACCCCTCCACTTT
>.|TRBJ2-7|TRBD1|TRBV27
CASRGTGGVPQAYEQYF
TGTGCCAGCAGAGGGACAGGGGGCGTTCCCCAAGCCTACGAGCAGTACTTC
>many|TRBJ2-7|TRBD2|TRBV9
CASSVGGTSDLDEQYF
TGTGCCAGCAGCGTAGGAGGGACTAGCGATCTCGACGAGCAGTACTTC
>.|TRBJ2-7|.|TRBV4-1
CASSQIFGGDSYEQYF
TGCGCCAGCAGCCAGATATTCGGCGGGGACTCCTACGAGCAGTACTTC
>many|TRBJ2-2|TRBD1|TRBV19
CASRNLRDRANTGELFF
TGTGCCAGTAGGAACCTCCGGGACAGGGCTAACACCGGGGAGCTGTTTTTT
>many|TRBJ2-7|.|TRBV27
CASSLFGPRGLEQYF
TGTGCCAGCAGTTTATTCGGCCCACGGGGACTCGAGCAGTACTTC
>many|TRBJ2-7|TRBD1|TRBV30
CAWSPDRVFIATQYF
TGTGCCTGGAGTCCCGACAGGGTGTTTATAGCGACGCAGTACTTC
>many|TRBJ1-5|.|TRBV6-1
CASSEERSNQPQHF
TGTGCCAGCAGTGAAGAACGAAGCAATCAGCCCCAGCATTTT
>many|TRBJ1-5|.|TRBV12-3/TRBV12-4
CASTTEKAHQPQHF
TGTGCCAGCACCACCGAGAAGGCCCACCAGCCCCAGCATTTT
>many|TRBJ1-1|.|TRBV6-1
CASSRGRVTEAFF
TGTGCCAGCAGCCGGGGGCGGGTCACTGAAGCTTTCTTT
>many|TRBJ2-7|TRBD2|TRBV28
CASSSTGTSSNEQYF
TGTGCCAGCAGTTCCACCGGGACTAGCTCCAACGAGCAGTACTTC